Below, 19 T cell receptor beta chains from the same sample are listed, as sequenced in a study of CD4 and CD8 cells across lung adenocarcinoma regions. MiXCR, run by TCRdb on the PCR reads, gives a single entry per CDR3 protein. The sample holds 12,000 to 15,000 distinct CDR3 sequences, around 45% seen once. The sample consisted of CD4+ T cells from the center of a lung tumor. The receptors were gathered from a male donor with lung adenocarcinoma. The CD4 and CD8 labels of this study may be unreliable.

V gene TRBV7-2 combines with J gene TRBJ2-2; the D is unclear. The J call could be wrong; TRBJ2-3 is a better fit for the DNA end. The CDR3 has 18 amino acids. Per germline, CDR1 SGHTA and CDR2 FQGNSA. CDR3 DNA: TGTGCCAGCAGCTTAGTAGGTGGTTCTCGCGGTGACACAGAGGCGCAGTATTTT. It encodes CASSLVGGSRGDTEAQYF.

This clonotype counts as medium-sized. The chain is built from TRBV27 and TRBJ2-2; D is unclear. The CDR3 spans 15 residues. CDR1 is MNHEY and CDR2 is SMNVEV in the germline V gene (reference sequence). The V gene lost 6 bases and the J gene lost 2 bases, with 13 bases spanning the gap. CDR3 DNA sequence: TGTGCCAGCAGGCCACCCGGTCGTAACACCGGGGAGCTGTTTTTT. Its translation: CASRPPGRNTGELFF.

The V call is TRBV27, the J call TRBJ1-2, with 7 bases identical to TRBD1. Per germline, CDR1 MNHEY and CDR2 SMNVEV (reference sequence). CDR3 length: 13 amino acids. Losses at the gene ends were 4 bases for V and 7 bases for J; bases not matched to a gene: 6. CDR3 sequence (DNA): TGTGCCAGCAGTTCTCGACAGGGAGGTGGCTACACCTTC. Its translation is CASSSRQGGGYTF.

In its sample, this clonotype is medium-sized. V gene TRBV7-9 combines with J gene TRBJ2-1, with 10 nucleotides matching TRBD2. J lost 7 bases, V lost 2 bases, and 8 bases had no gene match. Germline assignment: CDR1 SEHNR and CDR2 FQNEAQ (reference sequence). The CDR3 is 16 residues long. DNA for the CDR3: TGTGCCAGCAGCTTACCAAGAGGACTAGCGGCTAATGAGCAGTTCTTC. This encodes CASSLPRGLAANEQFF. Supplemented by reference TRBV7-9 and TRBJ2-1, the full variable domain reads DTGVSQNPRHKITKRGQNVTFRCDPISEHNRLYWYRQTLGQGPEFLTYFQNEAQLEKSRLLSDRFSAERPKGSFSTLEIQRTEQGDSAMYLCASSLPRGLAANEQFFGPGTRLTVL.

This clonotype came up many times. This sequence joins TRBV25-1 and TRBJ2-5, with D uncertain. There are 13 residues in the CDR3. V was cut by 2 bases and J by 5 bases, with 9 bases left in between. CDR1 and CDR2 from the germline V gene are MGHDK and SYGVNS. The CDR3 here is CASSELVLETQYF. The CDR3 DNA follows: TGTGCCAGCAGTGAACTAGTTCTGGAGACCCAGTACTTC.

The J gene is TRBJ2-3, the V gene TRBV4-1; 8 nucleotides match TRBD2. The CDR3 sequence is 12 residues long. Trimming removed 4 bases from V and 10 bases from J; junction bases left unmatched: 4. Germline V CDR1 and CDR2: MGHRA, YSYEKL. CDR3 residues: CASSRETSAQYF. The CDR3 DNA follows: TGCGCCAGCAGCCGCGAGACTAGCGCGCAGTATTTT.

The sample holds many counts of this clonotype. V and J are TRBV6-1 and TRBJ1-1, with TRBD1 as a possible D gene (5 bases). Trimming took 1 base from V and 3 from J, leaving 15 bases between them. The CDR3 consists of 16 residues. In germline, CDR1 is MNHNS, CDR2 SASEGT. The DNA of the CDR3 is TGTGCCAGCAGTGAAGGAACAGGTTTGGGGGACACTGAAGCTTTCTTT. Encoded protein: CASSEGTGLGDTEAFF.

The table lists this clonotype with a count of one. The chain uses TRBV6-5 and TRBJ2-2; TRBD1 agrees at 8 bases. The V gene end was trimmed by 4 bases and the J gene end by 11 bases; junction bases not matched to a gene: 15. CDR3 size: 16 residues. Germline assignment: CDR1 MNHEY and CDR2 SVGAGI. Here the CDR3 reads CASSSPTGVGTDELFF. In DNA form, the CDR3 reads TGTGCCAGCAGTTCCCCGACAGGGGTAGGCACCGATGAGCTGTTTTTT.

With regard to this clonotype: No conserved phenylalanine or tryptophan is present at the end of the CDR3, so a read error is the likely explanation. It is unclear where the CDR3 begins or ends on the DNA, so no DNA is shown, and the CDR3 is as TCRdb lists it. V gene TRBV29-1 combines with J gene TRBJ2-1; the table assigns TRBD1, which was not confirmed against the DNA. The CDR3 sequence runs 20 residues, both termini included. Per the germline V gene, CDR1 is SQVTM and CDR2 is ANQGSEA. The CDR3 sequence: CSWEIQQPPGHGGAKLCTGH.

To note about this clonotype: The junction does not match germline at one end; this may be a read error. The chain has TRBV3-1 and TRBJ2-1, with D perhaps matching TRBD2 (6 bases). This CDR3 comprises 12 residues. Looked up from germline, CDR1 is LGHDT and CDR2 is YNNKEL (reference sequence). CDR3 sequence: CASSQLWGLLYF. The CDR3 region has the DNA TGTGCCAGCAGCCAATTATGGGGACTCCTGTACTTC.

This clonotype was picked up a small number of times. The chain combines TRBV27 with TRBJ2-4; TRBD1 or TRBD2 may be the D gene (7 bases each). The germline V and J ends were trimmed by 5 bases and 13 bases, with 30 bases remaining between them. Germline V CDR1 and CDR2: MNHEY, SMNVEV (reference sequence). The CDR3 has 17 amino acids. CDR3 protein: CASSPGRLASGTDMQYF. The CDR3 DNA sequence: TGTGCCAGCAGTCCTGGCCGACTAGCTTCTGGGACAGATATGCAGTACTTC.

This clonotype has a count of ten or more. The chain is built from TRBV28 and TRBJ2-1, with 10 bases identical to TRBD1. CDR3 length equals 16 residues. V was clipped by 6 bases and J by 5 bases; unmatched bases: 10. The germline V gene encodes CDR1 MDHEN and CDR2 SYDVKM. The CDR3 sequence is CASSPIGTGANNEQFF. The CDR3 DNA is TGTGCCAGCAGCCCCATCGGGACAGGGGCCAACAATGAGCAGTTCTTC.

This clonotype has only a few counts. This chain links TRBV11-3 with TRBJ2-1, with no clear D. The J call is in doubt because the DNA end fits TRBJ2-7 better. This CDR3 has 14 amino acids. Looked up from germline, CDR1 is SGHNT and CDR2 is YENEEA. As DNA, the CDR3 is TGTGCCAGCAGCTTAGATATGAGCTCCTACGAGCAGTACTTC. Amino acid sequence: CASSLDMSSYEQYF.

This clonotype is medium-sized. The rearrangement uses TRBV6-1 and TRBJ2-1; TRBD2 aligns across 7 bases. The germline V gene encodes CDR1 MNHNS and CDR2 SASEGT. The V and J ends lost 6 bases and 0 bases, in that order; junction bases with no gene match: 5. The CDR3 has 15 amino acids. DNA of the CDR3: TGTGCCAGCAGATCAAGCGGGGACTCCTACAATGAGCAGTTCTTC. Translated, it gives CASRSSGDSYNEQFF.

The V call is TRBV10-2, the J call TRBJ2-3, with 11 bases matching TRBD2. J lost 6 bases, V lost 6 bases, and 20 bases had no gene match. This CDR3 region has 19 residues. Germline-derived CDR1 and CDR2 are WSHSY and SAAADI. This chain's CDR3 is CASRGLAGGPSTSGDTQYF. DNA of the CDR3: TGCGCCAGCAGAGGTTTAGCGGGAGGGCCCTCCACTTCCGGCGATACGCAGTATTTT.

The genes are TRBV6-1 and TRBJ2-1, with TRBD1 matching 7 bases. The end of the DNA fits TRBJ2-7 better, so the J call may be wrong. Germline V gives CDR1 MNHNS, CDR2 SASEGT. This CDR3 comprises 14 residues. The CDR3 coding sequence is TGTGCCAGCAGTGAGGGACAGAGCTCCTACGAGCAGTACGTC. Translating gives CASSEGQSSYEQYV.

Comment on this clonotype: The junction departs from germline at one end; a sequencing error may be responsible. This chain links TRBV6-1 with TRBJ2-3; no firm D call. The CDR3 sequence is 17 residues long. Per the germline V gene, CDR1 is MNHNS and CDR2 is SASEGT. CDR3 bases: TGTGCCAGCAGTAGAGACCCCACGGGCGGATACAAAGACACGCAGTATTTC. It codes for CASSRDPTGGYKDTQYF.

By share of the sample, this clonotype is medium-sized. This chain uses TRBV6-5 with TRBJ2-1, with D perhaps matching TRBD1 (7 bases). Gene TRBJ2-5 matches the end of the DNA better, so the J call may be wrong. The germline gives CDR1 MNHEY, CDR2 SVGAGI. The CDR3 runs 18 residues. As DNA, the CDR3 is TGTGCCAGCAGTTTTTCTTTTGGAGTCCAACAGGGGAGGGAGACCCAGTACTTC. Protein: CASSFSFGVQQGRETQYF.

This clonotype was detected only a few times. This chain uses TRBV7-6 with TRBJ2-1; the match to TRBD2 covers 7 bases. Per germline, CDR1 SGHVS and CDR2 FNYEAQ. The V and J ends lost 5 bases and 5 bases, in that order; junction bases with no gene match: 12. The CDR3 sequence is 16 residues long. The CDR3: CASSLSGTNLDNEQFF. The CDR3 DNA reads TGTGCCAGCAGCCTATCCGGGACTAACCTGGACAATGAGCAGTTCTTC.